Presented here are 32 T cell receptor beta chains from one specimen sequenced in a study of T-cell reconstitution after alpha-beta-depleted transplantation in children. Molecular barcoding with unique molecular identifiers was used for the TCRbeta library. TCRdb independently ran MiXCR on the PCR reads; one entry per CDR3 protein. The sample includes about 90,000 distinct CDR3 sequences, 7% to 10% of them seen just once. The sample in question was PBMCs from the stem cell graft donor, obtained from the stem cell graft. The source is a human donor who donated a stem cell graft to a child with congenital amegakaryocytic thrombocytopenia.

There are many counts of this clonotype. The genes are TRBV5-1 and TRBJ1-4; D is unclear. Between the trimmed V and J ends, which lost 7 bases and 4 bases, there was a span of 11 bases. Looked up from germline, CDR1 is SGHRS and CDR2 is YFSETQ. The CDR3 sequence is 13 residues long. The CDR3 sequence is CASRRAGNEKLFF. CDR3 bases: TGCGCCAGCCGGCGGGCCGGTAATGAAAAACTGTTTTTT.

This clonotype was detected ten times or more. The chain couples TRBV2 to TRBJ1-1; the D is unclear. Trimming removed 5 bases from V and 3 bases from J, with 4 bases in between. From germline, CDR1 is SNHLY and CDR2 FYNNEI. This CDR3 is built from 11 residues. CDR3 sequence reads: CASSYDTEAFF. CDR3 in DNA: TGTGCCAGCAGTTACGACACTGAAGCTTTCTTT.

The table lists this clonotype with many counts. V gene TRBV12-3 or TRBV12-4 combines with J gene TRBJ2-6; D gene ambiguous. V lost 8 bases and J 0 bases, leaving 5 bases between the germline ends. The CDR3 runs to 13 residues. CDR3 sequence (DNA): TGTGCCAGCCTCTTCTCTGGGGCCAACGTCCTGACTTTC. Translating gives CASLFSGANVLTF.

Ten or more counts support this clonotype. The chain combines TRBV7-9 with TRBJ2-4, with D hard to call. The ends were cut back, 4 bases at V and 0 bases at J, with 10 bases in the middle. Germline values: CDR1 SEHNR, CDR2 FQNEAQ (reference sequence). The CDR3 is made up of 15 amino acids. CDR3 nucleotide sequence: TGTGCCAGCAGCTCACCTCGGGTAGCCAAAAACATTCAGTACTTC. The encoded protein is CASSSPRVAKNIQYF.

This clonotype was counted many times. The CDR3 here is CASSLVPHTEAFF. In nucleotides, the CDR3 is TGCGCCAGCAGCTTGGTCCCCCACACTGAAGCTTTCTTT. This rearrangement joins TRBV5-1 to TRBJ1-1, with D unclear. CDR1 is SGHRS and CDR2 is YFSETQ in the germline V gene. CDR3 length: 13 residues. With 0 bases removed from V and 3 bases from J, the gap between germline ends came to 6 bases.

This clonotype was observed many times. This rearrangement joins TRBV28 to TRBJ1-1; 7 bases are a match to TRBD1. The V segment lost 7 bases and the J segment 9 bases; nucleotides outside the gene matches: 8. The CDR3 spans 12 residues. Germline V CDR1 and CDR2: MDHEN, SYDVKM. CDR3 region: CASTERQGKAFF. The CDR3 DNA reads TGTGCCAGCACCGAAAGACAGGGTAAAGCTTTCTTT. Full variable domain (outside the CDR3, taken from reference TRBV28 and TRBJ1-1): DVKVTQSSRYLVKRTGEKVFLECVQDMDHENMFWYRQDPGLGLRLIYFSYDVKMKEKGDIPEGYSVSREKKERFSLILESASTNQTSMYLCASTERQGKAFFGQGTRLTVV.

This clonotype was detected many times. The V call is TRBV5-1, the J call TRBJ2-7; no clear D gene. Germline V gene data show CDR1 as SGHRS and CDR2 as YFSETQ. This CDR3 contains 14 residues. V dropped 4 bases and J dropped 2 bases, with 13 bases sitting between them. The CDR3 nucleotides are TGCGCCAGCAGCACGGACGGAGCCGCCTACGAGCAGTACTTC. This encodes CASSTDGAAYEQYF.

This clonotype was detected many times. The chain carries TRBV20-1 and TRBJ2-7; D call uncertain. The germline V gene encodes CDR1 DFQATT and CDR2 SNEGSKA (reference sequence). The CDR3 is 16 residues long. The V gene lost 6 bases and the J gene lost 2 bases, with 23 bases spanning the gap. DNA of the CDR3: TGCAGTGCCCCCGGCATTTCGCTCACCCTTGCCTACGAGCAGTACTTC. Amino acid sequence: CSAPGISLTLAYEQYF.

This clonotype was seen many times. The gene calls are TRBV12-3 or TRBV12-4 and TRBJ1-3, with D possibly matching TRBD1 (6 bases). This CDR3 region has 12 residues. Trimming shortened V by 7 bases and J by 6 bases, and 10 bases separated the two germline ends. The CDR3 here is CASTRTVNTIYF. Here the CDR3 DNA reads TGTGCCAGCACCAGGACAGTAAACACCATATATTTT.

This clonotype was detected ten times or more. CDR3 coding DNA: TGTGCCAGCAGCCCACTGGGACAGGGAGGCACTGAAGCTTTCTTT. It translates to CASSPLGQGGTEAFF. V gene TRBV6-2 or TRBV6-3 combines with J gene TRBJ1-1; TRBD1 matches at 9 bases. Germline V lookup: CDR1 MNHEY, CDR2 SVGEGT. J was trimmed by 4 bases and V by 6 bases; bases with no gene match: 9. This CDR3 region has 15 residues.

This clonotype was observed many times. V usage is TRBV20-1 and J usage is TRBJ2-3; D remains unclear. Germline V gives CDR1 DFQATT, CDR2 SNEGSKA (reference sequence). This CDR3 contains 10 residues. Between the trimmed V and J ends, which lost 7 bases and 3 bases, there was a span of 5 bases. CDR3: CSELTDTQYF. As DNA, the CDR3 is TGCAGTGAACTAACAGATACGCAGTATTTT.

This clonotype was observed at least ten times. The chain uses TRBV2 and TRBJ2-3; 9 bases fit TRBD2. Germline loops: CDR1 SNHLY, CDR2 FYNNEI. Trimming at V came to 6 bases and at J to 3 bases, leaving 4 bases not matched to a gene. The CDR3 consists of 14 residues. The CDR3 reads CASRGLAPTDTQYF. CDR3 sequence (DNA): TGTGCCAGCAGGGGACTAGCTCCGACAGATACGCAGTATTTT. Filled out from reference TRBV2 and TRBJ2-3, the complete variable domain reads EPEVTQTPSHQVTQMGQEVILRCVPISNHLYFYWYRQILGQKVEFLVSFYNNEISEKSEIFDDQFSVERPDGSNFTLKIRSTKLEDSAMYFCASRGLAPTDTQYFGPGTRLTVL.

A few counts support this clonotype. Since the CDR3 does not end with the conserved phenylalanine or tryptophan, this likely comes from a read error. V is TRBV5-1 and J is TRBJ1-6; 8 nucleotides agree with TRBD1. Per germline, CDR1 SGHRS and CDR2 YFSETQ. The trim removed 0 bases at V and 10 bases at J, leaving 9 bases unmatched. This CDR3 is built from 16 residues. As DNA, the CDR3 is TGCGCCAGCAGCTTGGCCCCGGGACAGGCATTCTCACCCCTCCACTGT. Protein: CASSLAPGQAFSPLHC.

Only one count was recorded for this clonotype. The chain is built from TRBV30 and TRBJ1-1, with a weak D call TRBD1 (5 bases). V was cut by 4 bases and J by 4 bases, with 13 bases left in between. The CDR3 has 13 amino acids. CDR1 is GTSNPN, CDR2 SVGIG, per germline (reference sequence). The chain's CDR3 is CAWTWGPGTEAFF. The CDR3 DNA reads TGTGCCTGGACCTGGGGCCCCGGCACTGAAGCTTTCTTT.

The sample holds many counts of this clonotype. The chain uses TRBV29-1 and TRBJ2-7; D might be TRBD1 or TRBD2, each matching 5 bases. The germline gives CDR1 SQVTM, CDR2 ANQGSEA. The CDR3 covers 14 residues. Trimming took off 5 bases at V and 3 bases at J, with 17 bases between the two ends. The CDR3 bases are TGCAGCGTTCTTGGGGGTAGATTCGGCTACGAGCAGTACTTC. This sequence encodes CSVLGGRFGYEQYF.

This clonotype was picked up many times. This rearrangement joins TRBV5-6 to TRBJ1-1; maybe TRBD1 (6 bases). This CDR3 has 14 residues. Trimming cost V 1 base and J 4 bases, with 11 bases left between them. Germline V gene lookup returns CDR1 SGHDT and CDR2 YYEEEE. Written as DNA, the CDR3 is TGTGCCAGCAGCTTGACAACAGGGCGCACTGAAGCTTTCTTT. Translating it yields CASSLTTGRTEAFF.

This clonotype was detected ten times or more. The chain is built from TRBV28 and TRBJ1-2; TRBD1 might be the D (5 bases). Looked up from germline, CDR1 is MDHEN and CDR2 is SYDVKM. The CDR3 is made up of 13 amino acids. Trimming shortened V by 4 bases and J by 4 bases, and 10 bases separated the two germline ends. CDR3 DNA sequence: TGTGCCAGCAGTTCTCAGGGTCCCTATGGCTACACCTTC. Translated, it gives CASSSQGPYGYTF.

The rearrangement links TRBV12-3 or TRBV12-4 to TRBJ2-2, with 10 bases aligning to TRBD1. The CDR3 consists of 17 residues. J was trimmed by 5 bases and V by 5 bases; bases with no gene match: 11. The CDR3 DNA sequence: TGTGCCAGCAGTCCGGGACAGGGGATACAAAGTACCGGGGAGCTGTTTTTT. This codes for CASSPGQGIQSTGELFF.

This clonotype appeared many times. The chain carries TRBV7-2 and TRBJ1-2; 7 bases are a match to TRBD1. The CDR3 spans 13 residues. Germline-derived CDR1 and CDR2 are SGHTA and FQGNSA. The V gene end was trimmed by 6 bases and the J gene end by 4 bases; junction bases not matched to a gene: 5. The CDR3 DNA reads TGTGCCAGCAGGCCGACAGGGACCTATGGCTACACCTTC. Translating it yields CASRPTGTYGYTF. Filled out from reference TRBV7-2 and TRBJ1-2, the complete variable domain reads GAGVSQSPSNKVTEKGKDVELRCDPISGHTALYWYRQSLGQGLEFLIYFQGNSAPDKSGLPSDRFSAERTGGSVSTLTIQRTQQEDSAVYLCASRPTGTYGYTFGSGTRLTVV.

There are many counts of this clonotype. The genes are TRBV11-2 and TRBJ2-2; tentatively, D is TRBD1 (5 bases). The V gene lost 5 bases and the J gene lost 5 bases, with 12 bases spanning the gap. Germline V gene lookup returns CDR1 SGHAT and CDR2 FQNNGV. CDR3 length: 14 amino acids. The CDR3 bases are TGTGCCAGCAGCCGACCCGACAGAACCGGGGAGCTGTTTTTT. Translation gives CASSRPDRTGELFF.

In its sample, this clonotype was seen many times. The rearrangement links TRBV5-1 to TRBJ2-1, with 8 bases aligning to TRBD2. V dropped 4 bases and J dropped 0; count of bases not matched to a gene: 3. The CDR3 totals 15 residues. Germline V CDR1 and CDR2: SGHRS, YFSETQ. DNA for the CDR3: TGCGCCAGCAGCCCCGGGACTAGCTCCTACAATGAGCAGTTCTTC. Its protein product is CASSPGTSSYNEQFF.

In its sample, this clonotype was seen many times. The chain employs TRBV20-1 and TRBJ1-2, with D possibly TRBD1 on 5 matching bases. Trimming pared 0 bases from V and 7 bases from J, leaving 15 bases between. The CDR3 is 14 residues long. Looked up from germline, CDR1 is DFQATT and CDR2 is SNEGSKA (reference sequence). The CDR3 spells CSARDLGQGSGYTF. The CDR3 coding sequence is TGCAGTGCTAGAGATCTGGGGCAGGGAAGTGGCTACACCTTC.

This chain uses TRBV20-1 with TRBJ2-5, with TRBD2 matching 9 bases. This CDR3 has 16 residues. Per the germline V gene, CDR1 is DFQATT and CDR2 is SNEGSKA (reference sequence). Trimming took 0 bases from V and 4 from J; bases not matched to a gene: 9. In DNA form, the CDR3 reads TGCAGTGCTAGAGATCGCTGGAGTAGCGGGAGAGAGACCCAGTACTTC. It is translated as CSARDRWSSGRETQYF.

In its sample, this clonotype was seen many times. The chain recombines TRBV20-1 with TRBJ2-7, with 7 bases fitting TRBD1. The CDR3 has 13 amino acids. Trimming took 5 bases from V and 7 from J; bases not matched to a gene: 11. From germline, CDR1 is DFQATT and CDR2 SNEGSKA (reference sequence). This chain's CDR3 is CSAARDSSTEQYF. The CDR3 DNA follows: TGCAGTGCTGCCCGGGACAGCTCTACGGAGCAGTACTTC.

This clonotype was counted many times. The gene calls are TRBV4-2 and TRBJ2-5; possibly TRBD1 for D (7 bases). CDR3 length: 15 residues. V lost 4 bases and J lost 3, with 15 bases in between. Germline assignment: CDR1 LGHNA and CDR2 YNFKEQ. CDR3 sequence reads: CASSRTFRGEETQYF. As DNA, the CDR3 is TGTGCCAGCAGCCGCACTTTCAGGGGGGAAGAGACCCAGTACTTC.

This clonotype was seen at least ten times. This chain uses TRBV7-9 with TRBJ1-2; D gene unclear. Per the germline V gene, CDR1 is SEHNR and CDR2 is FQNEAQ (reference sequence). Trimming pared 2 bases from V and 0 bases from J, leaving 7 bases between. This CDR3 comprises 14 residues. In nucleotides, the CDR3 is TGTGCCAGCAGCTTACTGGGGACTAACTATGGCTACACCTTC. Translating it yields CASSLLGTNYGYTF.

There are many counts of this clonotype. V gene TRBV15 combines with J gene TRBJ1-6; no definite D call. With 5 bases removed from V and 3 bases from J, the gap between germline ends came to 14 bases. The germline V gene has CDR1 LNHNV and CDR2 YYDKDF (reference sequence). The CDR3 sequence is 16 residues long. The CDR3 loop reads CATSPKGGYYNSPLHF. Written as DNA, the CDR3 is TGTGCCACCAGCCCAAAGGGAGGGTACTATAATTCACCCCTCCACTTT. The complete variable domain, with remaining parts taken from reference TRBV15 and TRBJ1-6, reads DAMVIQNPRYQVTQFGKPVTLSCSQTLNHNVMYWYQQKSSQAPKLLFHYYDKDFNNEADTPDNFQSRRPNTSFCFLDIRSPGLGDTAMYLCATSPKGGYYNSPLHFGNGTRLTVT.

There are many counts of this clonotype. V is TRBV12-3 or TRBV12-4 and J is TRBJ2-1; 10 bases map to TRBD2. CDR3 length: 15 residues. V lost 7 bases, J lost 8 bases, and 11 bases stayed unmatched. The CDR3 loop is CASTRSSGRVHEQFF. CDR3 coding DNA: TGTGCCAGCACTCGATCCAGCGGGAGGGTGCATGAGCAGTTCTTC.

The table lists this clonotype with many counts. The chain is built from TRBV5-1 and TRBJ1-6; D uncertain. Trimming removed 2 bases from V and 9 bases from J, with 12 bases in between. The CDR3 consists of 14 residues. Germline V gene sequence: CDR1 SGHRS, CDR2 YFSETQ. In nucleotides, the CDR3 is TGCGCCAGCAGCTTCGATTTTGTTAGTTCACCCCTCCACTTT. Translation: CASSFDFVSSPLHF.

This clonotype was observed at least ten times. This chain connects TRBV18 to TRBJ2-4; 8 bases align to TRBD2. The V gene end was trimmed by 3 bases and the J gene end by 8 bases; junction bases not matched to a gene: 9. The CDR3 has 15 residues. Looked up from germline, CDR1 is KGHSH and CDR2 is LQKENI. This CDR3 is CASSPPGGVRDIQYF. CDR3 nucleotide sequence: TGTGCCAGCTCACCCCCGGGAGGGGTTCGGGACATTCAGTACTTC. Full variable domain (missing parts from reference TRBV18 and TRBJ2-4): NAGVMQNPRHLVRRRGQEARLRCSPMKGHSHVYWYRQLPEEGLKFMVYLQKENIIDESGMPKERFSAEFPKEGPSILRIQQVVRGDSAAYFCASSPPGGVRDIQYFGAGTRLSVL.

There are many counts of this clonotype. V is TRBV5-6 and J is TRBJ2-3; D gene uncertain. The CDR3 covers 12 residues. Looked up from germline, CDR1 is SGHDT and CDR2 is YYEEEE. Trimming pared 4 bases from V and 8 bases from J, leaving 11 bases between. CDR3 DNA sequence: TGTGCCAGCAGCCTACGAACTGGTACGCAGTATTTT. This encodes CASSLRTGTQYF.

This clonotype was recorded at least ten times. CDR3 sequence: CAISPSAGVRYTSEQYF. CDR3 sequence (DNA): TGTGCCATCAGTCCCTCTGCCGGGGTTCGATATACCAGCGAGCAGTACTTC. This chain uses TRBV10-3 with TRBJ2-7; TRBD2 is a possible D gene (5 bases). Germline CDR1 and CDR2: ENHRY and SYGVKD. This CDR3 has 17 amino acids. Between the trimmed V and J ends, which lost 5 bases and 6 bases, there was a span of 26 bases.